These T cell receptor beta chains were read from a single sample in a study of T cell clonotyping in hematopoietic cell transplantation. Generated by immunoSEQ multiplex PCR, the TCRdb table keeps only in-frame clones and is missing some. The data show approximately 17,000 clones, with about two thirds seen just once and about 10% held by the top ten. This material consisted of PBMCs, taken 30 days after allogeneic stem cell transplant. Receptors originate from a male patient aged 45 to 59 who had an allogeneic stem cell transplant from an unrelated donor, so T cells may come from the graft donor. Some clones in this sample may be carry-over from other donors' samples. Both conserved end residues are part of each CDR3. Each record gives: D gene, J gene, V gene, clone size, CDR3 protein, CDR3 DNA. The D gene is left open where the match is weak. Some rows have no size entry. The others give once, few or many, or a class for an expanded clone.

D gene: .
J gene: TRBJ2-7
V gene: TRBV9
clone size: .
CDR3 protein: CASSVGSGLKHYEQYF
CDR3 DNA: TGTGCCAGCAGCGTTGGGTCGGGCCTCAAGCACTACGAGCAGTACTTC

D gene: TRBD1
J gene: TRBJ2-7
V gene: TRBV30
clone size: .
CDR3 protein: CAGSQSRTGTYEQYF
CDR3 DNA: TGTGCCGGCTCCCAATCCCGGACAGGAACCTACGAGCAGTACTTC

D gene: TRBD1
J gene: TRBJ1-2
V gene: TRBV27
clone size: .
CDR3 protein: CASSGQGNYGYTF
CDR3 DNA: TGTGCCAGCAGCGGACAGGGGAATTATGGCTACACCTTC

D gene: TRBD1
J gene: TRBJ1-6
V gene: TRBV5-6
clone size: .
CDR3 protein: CASSGNLGQGNSPLHF
CDR3 DNA: TGTGCCAGCAGCGGGAACCTGGGACAGGGGAATTCACCCCTCCACTTT

D gene: .
J gene: TRBJ1-2
V gene: TRBV7-2
clone size: .
CDR3 protein: CASSSPLDNYGYTF
CDR3 DNA: TGTGCCAGCAGCTCCCCTCTGGACAACTATGGCTACACCTTC

D gene: TRBD2
J gene: TRBJ2-5
V gene: TRBV4-1
clone size: .
CDR3 protein: CASSPGLAGGKETQYF
CDR3 DNA: TGCGCCAGCAGCCCCGGACTAGCGGGGGGGAAAGAGACCCAGTACTTC

D gene: .
J gene: TRBJ2-7
V gene: TRBV28
clone size: .
CDR3 protein: CASSFGVFEQYF
CDR3 DNA: TGTGCCAGCAGTTTTGGGGTTTTCGAGCAGTACTTC

D gene: .
J gene: TRBJ1-1
V gene: TRBV20-1
clone size: few
CDR3 protein: CSARVNTEAFF
CDR3 DNA: TGCAGTGCTAGAGTGAACACTGAAGCTTTCTTT

D gene: .
J gene: TRBJ2-3
V gene: TRBV6-5
clone size: .
CDR3 protein: CASCFRDPLTDMQYF
CDR3 DNA: TGTGCCAGCTGCTTCCGGGACCCACTCACAGATATGCAGTATTTT

D gene: TRBD1
J gene: TRBJ1-5
V gene: TRBV7-8
clone size: few
CDR3 protein: CASSQEGASQPQHF
CDR3 DNA: TGTGCCAGCAGCCAGGAGGGGGCCAGTCAGCCCCAGCATTTT

D gene: TRBD2
J gene: TRBJ2-7
V gene: TRBV9
clone size: .
CDR3 protein: CASSLAGTSSYEQYF
CDR3 DNA: TGTGCCAGCAGCCTAGCCGGGACTAGCTCCTACGAGCAGTACTTC

D gene: TRBD1
J gene: TRBJ2-1
V gene: TRBV29-1
clone size: few
CDR3 protein: CSVESGTGDLNEQFF
CDR3 DNA: TGCAGCGTTGAATCCGGGACAGGGGACCTCAATGAGCAGTTCTTC

D gene: .
J gene: TRBJ2-3
V gene: TRBV9
clone size: .
CDR3 protein: CASSLTDTQYF
CDR3 DNA: TGTGCCAGCAGCCTCACAGATACGCAGTATTTT

D gene: TRBD1
J gene: TRBJ1-1
V gene: TRBV4-1
clone size: .
CDR3 protein: CASSRSWGQNLNTEAFF
CDR3 DNA: TGCGCCAGCAGCCGATCATGGGGACAGAATCTGAACACTGAAGCTTTCTTT

D gene: .
J gene: TRBJ2-1
V gene: TRBV30
clone size: .
CDR3 protein: CAYLRGSGDYNEQFF
CDR3 DNA: TGTGCCTACCTCAGGGGGAGCGGGGACTACAATGAGCAGTTCTTC

D gene: .
J gene: TRBJ1-6
V gene: TRBV30
clone size: .
CDR3 protein: CAWRGGPAPRWGSPLHF
CDR3 DNA: TGTGCCTGGCGGGGGGGGCCCGCTCCTCGTTGGGGTTCACCCCTCCACTTT

D gene: .
J gene: TRBJ1-2
V gene: TRBV27
clone size: .
CDR3 protein: CASSLRGATLNYGYTF
CDR3 DNA: TGTGCCAGCAGTTTGAGAGGGGCCACCCTTAACTATGGCTACACCTTC

D gene: TRBD1
J gene: TRBJ2-7
V gene: TRBV5-8
clone size: .
CDR3 protein: CASSWRTGLTSYKQYF
CDR3 DNA: TGTGCCAGCAGCTGGAGGACAGGACTGACTTCCTACAAGCAGTACTTC

D gene: TRBD2
J gene: TRBJ2-7
V gene: TRBV28
clone size: .
CDR3 protein: CASRPLPGLAGVGGVSYEQYF
CDR3 DNA: TGTGCCAGCAGGCCCCTCCCGGGACTAGCGGGGGTAGGTGGAGTGTCCTACGAGCAGTACTTC

D gene: TRBD2
J gene: TRBJ2-7
V gene: TRBV9
clone size: .
CDR3 protein: CASSPGLAGVGEQYF
CDR3 DNA: TGTGCCAGCAGCCCCGGACTAGCGGGAGTCGGCGAGCAGTACTTC

D gene: .
J gene: TRBJ2-7
V gene: TRBV20-1
clone size: .
CDR3 protein: CSATPHLEEYF
CDR3 DNA: TGCAGTGCTACACCCCATTTGGAGGAGTACTTC

D gene: .
J gene: TRBJ1-1
V gene: TRBV10-3
clone size: .
CDR3 protein: CAISEPNPGSNFPEAFF
CDR3 DNA: TGTGCCATCAGTGAGCCCAATCCAGGGTCGAATTTCCCTGAAGCTTTCTTT

D gene: .
J gene: TRBJ1-4
V gene: TRBV5-6
clone size: .
CDR3 protein: CASSLGEKLFF
CDR3 DNA: TGTGCCAGCAGCTTGGGGGAAAAACTGTTTTTT

D gene: TRBD1
J gene: TRBJ2-1
V gene: TRBV6-6
clone size: .
CDR3 protein: CASSYSTGLGDEQFF
CDR3 DNA: TGTGCCAGCAGTTACTCGACAGGGTTGGGCGATGAGCAGTTCTTC

D gene: .
J gene: TRBJ1-1
V gene: TRBV6-5
clone size: .
CDR3 protein: CASSYSQMNTEAFF
CDR3 DNA: TGTGCCAGCAGTTACTCCCAGATGAACACTGAAGCTTTCTTT

D gene: .
J gene: TRBJ2-5
V gene: TRBV28
clone size: few
CDR3 protein: CASMGRGEETQYF
CDR3 DNA: TGTGCCAGCATGGGGCGGGGTGAAGAGACCCAGTACTTC

D gene: TRBD1
J gene: TRBJ1-2
V gene: TRBV4-1
clone size: .
CDR3 protein: CASSQKTGQEYYGYTF
CDR3 DNA: TGCGCCAGCAGCCAAAAAACGGGACAGGAATACTATGGCTACACCTTC

D gene: .
J gene: TRBJ1-6
V gene: TRBV7-2
clone size: few
CDR3 protein: CASSSYLLAKWGNSPLHF
CDR3 DNA: TGTGCCAGCAGCTCCTACCTTCTGGCAAAATGGGGGAATTCACCCCTCCACTTT

D gene: .
J gene: TRBJ1-5
V gene: TRBV7-2
clone size: few
CDR3 protein: CAGECNQPQHF
CDR3 DNA: TGTGCCGGGGAGTGCAATCAGCCCCAGCATTTT

D gene: .
J gene: TRBJ1-5
V gene: TRBV9
clone size: .
CDR3 protein: CASSVEGHQPQHF
CDR3 DNA: TGTGCCAGCAGCGTAGAGGGGCATCAGCCCCAGCATTTT

D gene: .
J gene: TRBJ2-5
V gene: TRBV5-1
clone size: .
CDR3 protein: CASSSSAGAQETQYF
CDR3 DNA: TGCGCCAGCAGCTCTAGCGCCGGGGCTCAAGAGACCCAGTACTTC

D gene: .
J gene: TRBJ1-2
V gene: TRBV5-6
clone size: .
CDR3 protein: CASRLLEGRITYGYTF
CDR3 DNA: TGTGCCAGCCGTCTCTTGGAGGGCAGGATAACGTATGGCTACACCTTC

D gene: .
J gene: TRBJ1-5
V gene: TRBV19
clone size: .
CDR3 protein: CASSHGGVGGQPQHF
CDR3 DNA: TGTGCCAGTAGTCACGGTGGGGTGGGTGGCCAGCCCCAGCATTTT

D gene: .
J gene: TRBJ2-1
V gene: TRBV27
clone size: .
CDR3 protein: CASRKGGPNNEQFF
CDR3 DNA: TGTGCCAGCAGGAAGGGAGGCCCGAACAATGAGCAGTTCTTC

D gene: .
J gene: TRBJ2-5
V gene: TRBV2
clone size: .
CDR3 protein: CASSTYMSETQYF
CDR3 DNA: TGTGCCAGCAGTACCTACATGAGTGAGACCCAGTACTTC

D gene: TRBD1
J gene: TRBJ2-7
V gene: TRBV4-3
clone size: .
CDR3 protein: CASSPAPGTGEYEQYF
CDR3 DNA: TGCGCCAGCAGCCCTGCACCCGGGACAGGGGAGTACGAGCAGTACTTC

D gene: .
J gene: TRBJ1-4
V gene: TRBV9
clone size: .
CDR3 protein: CASSRVGEKLFF
CDR3 DNA: TGTGCCAGCAGCCGCGTGGGGGAAAAACTGTTTTTT

D gene: TRBD2
J gene: TRBJ2-5
V gene: TRBV28
clone size: .
CDR3 protein: CASSLVLSGRDKETQYF
CDR3 DNA: TGTGCCAGCAGTTTGGTGCTGAGCGGGAGGGACAAAGAGACCCAGTACTTC

D gene: TRBD1
J gene: TRBJ1-6
V gene: TRBV5-4
clone size: .
CDR3 protein: CASSLQQGASPLHF
CDR3 DNA: TGTGCCAGCAGCTTGCAACAGGGGGCCTCACCCCTCCACTTT

D gene: .
J gene: TRBJ2-7
V gene: TRBV7-6
clone size: few
CDR3 protein: CASSLVDAGLDEQYF
CDR3 DNA: TGTGCCAGCAGCTTAGTGGACGCAGGCCTCGACGAGCAGTACTTC

D gene: .
J gene: TRBJ2-7
V gene: TRBV6-5
clone size: .
CDR3 protein: CASLGANSYEQYF
CDR3 DNA: TGTGCCAGCCTGGGGGCGAACTCCTACGAGCAGTACTTC

D gene: .
J gene: TRBJ1-1
V gene: TRBV6-5
clone size: once
CDR3 protein: CASSGNRGAFF
CDR3 DNA: TGTGCCAGCAGTGGGAATAGGGGAGCTTTCTTT

D gene: .
J gene: TRBJ2-7
V gene: TRBV29-1
clone size: .
CDR3 protein: CSVESPESYEQYF
CDR3 DNA: TGCAGCGTTGAGAGTCCGGAATCCTACGAGCAGTACTTC

D gene: .
J gene: TRBJ1-6
V gene: TRBV30
clone size: .
CDR3 protein: CAWNSAGVRYNSPLHF
CDR3 DNA: TGTGCCTGGAACTCCGCAGGGGTAAGATATAATTCACCCCTCCACTTT

D gene: .
J gene: TRBJ1-2
V gene: TRBV5-4
clone size: .
CDR3 protein: CATQRGTGYTF
CDR3 DNA: TGTGCCACCCAAAGGGGGACTGGCTACACCTTC

D gene: .
J gene: TRBJ1-1
V gene: TRBV7-2
clone size: few
CDR3 protein: CASSPPTAGAEAFF
CDR3 DNA: TGTGCCAGCAGCCCGCCGACGGCCGGAGCTGAAGCTTTCTTT

D gene: .
J gene: TRBJ2-1
V gene: TRBV4-3
clone size: few
CDR3 protein: CASSQGQGDREQFF
CDR3 DNA: TGCGCCAGCAGCCAAGGTCAAGGGGACCGTGAGCAGTTCTTC

D gene: .
J gene: TRBJ1-2
V gene: TRBV10-3
clone size: .
CDR3 protein: CAISEEGGRNYGYTF
CDR3 DNA: TGTGCCATCAGTGAAGAGGGGGGTAGGAACTATGGCTACACCTTC

D gene: .
J gene: TRBJ1-1
V gene: TRBV29-1
clone size: .
CDR3 protein: CSVDGRSRSEAFF
CDR3 DNA: TGCAGCGTTGACGGGAGGTCGAGGTCTGAAGCTTTCTTT

D gene: .
J gene: TRBJ2-7
V gene: TRBV6-5
clone size: .
CDR3 protein: CASSYSGDRGSYEQYF
CDR3 DNA: TGTGCCAGCAGTTACTCGGGGGATAGGGGCTCCTACGAGCAGTACTTC

D gene: TRBD1
J gene: TRBJ1-2
V gene: TRBV30
clone size: few
CDR3 protein: CAWGTGKNYGYTF
CDR3 DNA: TGTGCCTGGGGGACAGGGAAGAACTATGGCTACACCTTC

D gene: .
J gene: TRBJ1-1
V gene: TRBV7-6
clone size: .
CDR3 protein: CASSSEGLSEAFF
CDR3 DNA: TGTGCCAGCAGCTCAGAGGGTCTCTCTGAAGCTTTCTTT

D gene: TRBD1
J gene: TRBJ2-3
V gene: TRBV19
clone size: once
CDR3 protein: CASSIVSGGDTQYF
CDR3 DNA: TGTGCCAGTAGTATAGTGTCAGGGGGAGATACGCAGTATTTT

D gene: .
J gene: TRBJ2-1
V gene: TRBV6-5
clone size: .
CDR3 protein: CASSRVTTLEQFF
CDR3 DNA: TGTGCCAGCAGCCGCGTAACTACCCTTGAGCAGTTCTTC